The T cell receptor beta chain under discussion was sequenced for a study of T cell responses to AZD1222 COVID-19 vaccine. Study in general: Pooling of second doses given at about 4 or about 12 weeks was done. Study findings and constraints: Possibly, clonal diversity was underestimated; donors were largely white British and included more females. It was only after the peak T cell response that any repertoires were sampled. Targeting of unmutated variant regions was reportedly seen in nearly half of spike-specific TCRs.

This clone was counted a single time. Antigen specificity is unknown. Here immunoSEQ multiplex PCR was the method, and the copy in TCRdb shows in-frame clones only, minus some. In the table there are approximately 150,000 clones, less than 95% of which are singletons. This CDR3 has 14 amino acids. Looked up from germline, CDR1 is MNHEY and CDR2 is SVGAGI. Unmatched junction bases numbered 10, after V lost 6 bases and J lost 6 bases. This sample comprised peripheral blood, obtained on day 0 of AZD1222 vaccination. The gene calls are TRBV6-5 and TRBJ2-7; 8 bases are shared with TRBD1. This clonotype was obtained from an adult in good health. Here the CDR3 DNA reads TGTGCCAGCAGGGAGACAGGGGTGCACGGCGAGCAGTACTTC. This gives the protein CASRETGVHGEQYF.